The 21 T cell receptor beta chains below were found in one sample sequenced in a study of blood T cell repertoires in COVID-19. Repertoires were generated with immunoSEQ multiplex PCR, while TCRdb's copy carries only in-frame clones and drops some. Here the sample spans 250,000 or so clones, approximately 90% being singletons. The sample taken for sequencing was PBMCs or T cells enriched from blood (not recorded which). These receptor sequences come from a man in his fifties or sixties who had been exposed to COVID-19.

The rearrangement uses TRBV19 and TRBJ1-1, with D hard to call. Trimming cost V 4 bases and J 3 bases, with 9 bases left between them. The germline CDR1 and CDR2 sequences are LNHDA and SQIVND (reference sequence). This CDR3 contains 13 residues. CDR3 residues: CASSRERYTEAFF. The CDR3 region has the DNA TGTGCCAGTAGTAGGGAGAGGTACACTGAAGCTTTCTTT.

The rearrangement joins TRBV9 to TRBJ2-1, with 11 bases that match TRBD2. Losses at the gene ends were 4 bases for V and 4 bases for J; bases not matched to a gene: 7. The CDR3 has 16 amino acids. CDR1 and CDR2 from the germline V gene are SGDLS and YYNGEE. The CDR3, as DNA: TGTGCCAGCAGCATTGCAGGGACTAGCGGTTACAATGAGCAGTTCTTC. The encoded protein is CASSIAGTSGYNEQFF.

The chain recombines TRBV27 with TRBJ2-3, with 7 nucleotides matching TRBD1. The CDR3 has 15 residues. Per germline, CDR1 MNHEY and CDR2 SMNVEV (reference sequence). V gave up 5 bases and J gave up 0 bases; unmatched junction bases: 5. CDR3 nucleotide sequence: TGTGCCAGCAGTGACAGGGCCTCTAGCACAGATACGCAGTATTTT. Protein: CASSDRASSTDTQYF.

The chain couples TRBV5-1 to TRBJ2-3, with 8 bases matching TRBD2. Germline V lookup: CDR1 SGHRS, CDR2 YFSETQ. V lost 7 bases, J lost 0 bases, and 4 bases stayed unmatched. This CDR3 comprises 14 residues. This CDR3 is CASLRGGSTDTQYF. CDR3 coding DNA: TGCGCCAGCCTTCGGGGGGGAAGCACAGATACGCAGTATTTT.

This CDR3 is CASSPWDRGIGELFF. Written as DNA, the CDR3 is TGTGCCAGCAGCCCGTGGGACAGGGGAATCGGGGAGCTGTTTTTT. The chain couples TRBV11-3 to TRBJ2-2; TRBD1 matches at 10 bases. With V trimmed by 5 bases and J by 7 bases, 7 bases remained unmatched. The CDR3 runs 15 residues. Germline V CDR1 and CDR2: SGHNT, YENEEA. The entire variable domain, with the rest obtained from reference TRBV11-3 and TRBJ2-2, is as follows: EAGVVQSPRYKIIEKKQPVAFWCNPISGHNTLYWYLQNLGQGPELLIRYENEEAVDDSQLPKDRFSAERLKGVDSTLKIQPAELGDSAVYLCASSPWDRGIGELFFGEGSRLTVL.

This chain connects TRBV2 to TRBJ1-2; D uncertain. The germline gives CDR1 SNHLY, CDR2 FYNNEI. V gave up 6 bases and J gave up 8 bases, with 13 bases separating them. CDR3 length equals 12 residues. This chain's CDR3 is CASRDGRLGYTF. The CDR3 DNA is TGTGCCAGCAGGGATGGGAGGCTGGGCTACACCTTC.

V gene TRBV10-1 combines with J gene TRBJ1-1; a weak D match, TRBD1 (5 bases). The V gene lost 3 bases and the J gene lost 2 bases, with 10 bases spanning the gap. CDR3 length: 14 residues. Germline CDR1 is WNHNN and CDR2 is SYGVQD (reference sequence). The CDR3 nucleotides read TGCGCCAGCAGTGACCGGGGGAGAAACACTGAAGCTTTCTTT. Its protein product is CASSDRGRNTEAFF.

This clone was observed once. This chain joins TRBV5-4 and TRBJ2-5, with 8 bases aligning to TRBD1. The length of the CDR3 is 13 residues. The V gene end was trimmed by 5 bases and the J gene end by 4 bases; junction bases not matched to a gene: 4. The germline CDR1 and CDR2 sequences are SGHNT and YYREEE (reference sequence). The CDR3 region is CASSLQGGETQYF. In nucleotides, the CDR3 is TGTGCCAGCAGTCTACAGGGGGGAGAGACCCAGTACTTC.

This chain links TRBV5-8 with TRBJ2-7; D is unresolved. Between the trimmed V and J ends, which lost 0 bases and 2 bases, there was a span of 3 bases. CDR1 and CDR2 from the germline V gene are SGHTS and YDEGEE. This CDR3 has 12 residues. The CDR3 DNA sequence: TGTGCCAGCAGCTTGGCGGCCTACGAGCAGTACGTC. This sequence encodes CASSLAAYEQYV.

The gene calls are TRBV7-3 and TRBJ2-2; 12 nucleotides match TRBD2. J gave up 2 bases and V 5 bases, and 18 bases lay outside the gene matches. The germline CDR1 and CDR2 sequences are SGHTA and FQGTGA. The CDR3 sequence is 21 residues long. For the CDR3, the DNA is TGTGCCAGCAGCCATCTCCCGTCCGGACTAGCGGGGACTTCAAACACCGGGGAGCTGTTTTTT. This sequence encodes CASSHLPSGLAGTSNTGELFF.

This clone was seen more than once but under ten times. The junction does not match germline at one end; this may be a read error. The rearrangement joins TRBV7-7 to TRBJ2-2; D call uncertain. The CDR3 sequence is 14 residues long. CDR1 SSHAT and CDR2 FNYEAQ come from the germline V gene (reference sequence). The CDR3 here is CASSFAGNTGELFF. DNA for the CDR3: TGTGCTAGCAGCTTTGCCGGGAACACCGGGGAGCTGTTTTTT.

The rearrangement uses TRBV28 and TRBJ1-2; TRBD1 matches at 8 bases. The V and J ends lost 5 bases and 4 bases, in that order; junction bases with no gene match: 6. This CDR3 spans 14 amino acids. Looked up from germline, CDR1 is MDHEN and CDR2 is SYDVKM. CDR3 protein: CASSVTGGIYGYTF. DNA for the CDR3: TGTGCCAGCAGTGTTACAGGGGGTATCTATGGCTACACCTTC.

The genes are TRBV6-5 and TRBJ1-5; D uncertain. V was pared by 0 bases and J by 6 bases, with 9 bases between. CDR1 is MNHEY and CDR2 is SVGAGI in the germline V gene. CDR3 length equals 14 residues. CDR3 nucleotides: TGTGCCAGCAGTTACTCGTGGGCAGGTCAGCCCCAGCATTTT. Translation gives CASSYSWAGQPQHF.

V usage is TRBV7-6 and J usage is TRBJ2-3; 9 nucleotides line up with TRBD2. Per germline, CDR1 SGHVS and CDR2 FNYEAQ. CDR3 length equals 15 residues. Losses at the gene ends were 7 bases for V and 4 bases for J; bases not matched to a gene: 9. DNA of the CDR3: TGTGCCAGCACCAAAAGGGGACTAGCTGCAGATACGCAGTATTTT. It specifies CASTKRGLAADTQYF.

This clone came up once. This chain links TRBV4-2 with TRBJ1-2, with a weak D call TRBD1 (5 bases). CDR1 and CDR2 from the germline V gene are LGHNA and YNFKEQ. This CDR3 contains 15 residues. V shed 1 base and J shed 7 bases, with 16 bases lying between them. CDR3 DNA sequence: TGTGCCAGCAGCCAAGCAGGTCAGGGCCTAGGTGGCTACACCTTC. It yields the protein CASSQAGQGLGGYTF.

The gene calls are TRBV10-1 and TRBJ1-2; 10 bases are shared with TRBD1. The V gene end was trimmed by 5 bases and the J gene end by 8 bases; junction bases not matched to a gene: 5. CDR3 length: 13 amino acids. Per germline, CDR1 WNHNN and CDR2 SYGVQD (reference sequence). Here the CDR3 DNA reads TGCGCCAGCAGTCCGGGACAGGGGAACGGCTACACCTTC. This encodes CASSPGQGNGYTF.

J is TRBJ2-7 and V is TRBV6-5, with D possibly matching TRBD2 (6 bases). CDR3 length: 14 amino acids. Germline CDR1 is MNHEY and CDR2 is SVGAGI. V shed 6 bases and J shed 3 bases, with 15 bases lying between them. In DNA, the CDR3 is TGTGCCAGCAGACACCGGCGGGGCGGCTACGAGCAGTACTTC. Translating it yields CASRHRRGGYEQYF.

V and J are TRBV7-3 and TRBJ2-6; 8 bases are a match to TRBD2. V trimming: 2 bases; J trimming: 2 bases; junction bases outside the gene matches: 8. There are 18 residues in the CDR3. Germline CDR1 and CDR2: SGHTA and FQGTGA. The CDR3 protein is CASSLGGRSFAGANVLTF. The CDR3 DNA reads TGTGCCAGCAGCTTAGGCGGGAGGTCTTTTGCTGGGGCCAACGTCCTGACTTTC.

The rearrangement joins TRBV30 to TRBJ1-5; possibly TRBD1 for D (5 bases). The CDR3 consists of 13 residues. The ends were cut back, 2 bases at V and 1 base at J, with 6 bases in the middle. CDR1 is GTSNPN and CDR2 is SVGIG in the germline V gene (reference sequence). The CDR3 is CAWSRQSNQPQHF. As DNA, the CDR3 is TGTGCCTGGAGTCGACAGAGCAATCAGCCCCAGCATTTT.

This chain links TRBV28 with TRBJ1-5; D is perhaps TRBD1 (5 bases). This CDR3 spans 14 amino acids. The germline V gene encodes CDR1 MDHEN and CDR2 SYDVKM. V was pared by 6 bases and J by 6 bases, with 15 bases between. The CDR3 DNA sequence: TGTGCCAGCAGGTCGGGGGGAGGGAGTCAGCCCCAGCATTTT. This encodes CASRSGGGSQPQHF.

This clone appeared a single time. The chain recombines TRBV28 with TRBJ1-2; possible D gene TRBD1, 5 bases. The CDR3 runs to 14 residues. Germline-derived CDR1 and CDR2 are MDHEN and SYDVKM. The V and J ends lost 9 bases and 3 bases respectively, with 17 bases between them. CDR3 coding DNA: TGTGCCAGTCTTGGGGCAGGGTCCCACTATGGCTACACCTTC. Protein sequence: CASLGAGSHYGYTF.